Presented here are 23 T cell receptor beta chains from one specimen sequenced in a study of beta chain features in type 1 diabetes. Expressed TCRB transcripts were sequenced because the entire RNA isolate underwent reverse transcription. Sequencing used immunoSEQ multiplex PCR; TCRdb keeps in-frame clones, though not all of them. The data show tens of thousands of clones, roughly 56% seen once. The sequencing sample was made of Tregs from blood. Receptors were obtained from a woman aged 18-29 years in good health.

The genes are TRBV7-2 and TRBJ2-1; D is unresolved. This CDR3 has 15 amino acids. Germline V lookup: CDR1 SGHTA, CDR2 FQGNSA. Trimming pared 1 base from V and 0 bases from J, leaving 7 bases between. The CDR3 is CASSLDGSSYNEQFF. Written as DNA, the CDR3 is TGTGCCAGCAGCTTAGACGGTAGCTCCTACAATGAGCAGTTCTTC.

The chain carries TRBV9 and TRBJ2-3, with no clear D. V was cut by 0 bases and J by 2 bases, with 19 bases left in between. Germline V gene sequence: CDR1 SGDLS, CDR2 YYNGEE. The CDR3 is made up of 18 amino acids. CDR3 nucleotides: TGTGCCAGCAGCGTAGAATTGCGGCAGCCCTCGTTCACAGATACGCAGTATTTT. Encoded protein: CASSVELRQPSFTDTQYF.

This clone showed up just once. The chain carries TRBV6-1 and TRBJ1-5; possible D gene TRBD1, 5 bases. The CDR3 totals 14 residues. V gave up 0 bases and J gave up 6 bases, with 9 bases separating them. CDR1 MNHNS and CDR2 SASEGT come from the germline V gene. The CDR3 reads CASSEARGIQPQHF. Here the CDR3 DNA reads TGTGCCAGCAGTGAAGCTCGGGGGATTCAGCCCCAGCATTTT.

The chain has TRBV10-2 and TRBJ2-7; a weak D match, TRBD2 (5 bases). The germline V and J ends were trimmed by 6 bases and 1 base, with 10 bases remaining between them. Germline CDR1 is WSHSY and CDR2 is SAAADI. The CDR3 spans 13 residues. CDR3 loop: CASRDLTSYEQYF. The CDR3 DNA reads as TGCGCCAGCAGGGACTTGACATCCTACGAGCAGTACTTC.

V usage is TRBV6-5 and J usage is TRBJ1-1; 8 bases are a match to TRBD1. There are 14 residues in the CDR3. Germline V gene lookup returns CDR1 MNHEY and CDR2 SVGAGI. V was pared by 6 bases and J by 9 bases, with 12 bases of the junction left unmatched. This CDR3 reads CASRVAGTGRKAFF. CDR3 coding DNA: TGTGCCAGCAGGGTAGCCGGGACAGGTCGCAAAGCTTTCTTT.

Only a few counts were recorded for this clone. The chain links TRBV14 to TRBJ2-5, with 10 bases matching TRBD2. The V segment lost 3 bases and the J segment 3 bases; nucleotides outside the gene matches: 1. This CDR3 is 14 amino acids long. Germline lookup yields CDR1 SGHDN and CDR2 FVKESK. The chain's CDR3 is CASSQLAGEETQYF. The CDR3 DNA reads TGTGCCAGCAGCCAGCTAGCGGGAGAAGAGACCCAGTACTTC.

The chain combines TRBV7-2 with TRBJ2-5; tentatively, D is TRBD1 (6 bases). CDR1 SGHTA and CDR2 FQGNSA come from the germline V gene. Trimming cost V 1 base and J 4 bases, with 10 bases left between them. The CDR3 is 14 amino acids. CDR3: CASSLGTVRETQYF. In DNA form, the CDR3 reads TGTGCCAGCAGCTTAGGGACAGTCAGAGAGACCCAGTACTTC.

The V call is TRBV29-1, the J call TRBJ1-3; TRBD1 matches at 10 bases. V lost 7 bases to trimming and J lost 7 bases; unmatched junction nucleotides: 7. Germline lookup yields CDR1 SQVTM and CDR2 ANQGSEA. The CDR3 has 13 residues. CDR3 coding DNA: TGCAGCGCCCAAAGACAGGGGGCCAACACCATATATTTT. Protein sequence: CSAQRQGANTIYF. The complete variable domain, with remaining parts taken from reference TRBV29-1 and TRBJ1-3, reads SAVISQKPSRDICQRGTSLTIQCQVDSQVTMMFWYRQQPGQSLTLIATANQGSEATYESGFVIDKFPISRPNLTFSTLTVSNMSPEDSSIYLCSAQRQGANTIYFGEGSWLTVV.

The rearrangement joins TRBV2 to TRBJ2-3; tentatively, D is TRBD2 (6 bases). Trimming removed 8 bases from V and 0 bases from J, with 18 bases in between. This CDR3 comprises 16 residues. CDR1 and CDR2 from the germline V gene are SNHLY and FYNNEI. The CDR3: CASCRGSGASTDTQYF. The CDR3, as DNA: TGTGCCAGCTGCCGAGGTAGCGGTGCTAGCACAGATACGCAGTATTTT.

This chain uses TRBV6-1 with TRBJ2-6; D is unclear. In germline, CDR1 is MNHNS, CDR2 SASEGT. V was clipped by 6 bases and J by 0 bases, with 6 bases between them. The CDR3 totals 14 residues. The CDR3: CASRLNSGANVLTF. CDR3 bases: TGTGCCAGCAGACTGAACTCTGGGGCCAACGTCCTGACTTTC.

This clone was recorded only once. The chain uses TRBV5-1 and TRBJ2-1; TRBD2 matches at 11 bases. The CDR3 loop spans 15 amino acids. Germline CDR1 and CDR2: SGHRS and YFSETQ. With V trimmed by 2 bases and J by 5 bases, 3 bases remained unmatched. The DNA for the CDR3 is TGCGCCAGCAGCTTTGGTAGCGGGAGGGACAATGAGCAGTTCTTC. As protein: CASSFGSGRDNEQFF.

The sample holds a few counts of this clone. The chain is built from TRBV29-1 and TRBJ1-1, with TRBD1 identical over 7 bases. This CDR3 contains 12 residues. Trimming at V came to 6 bases and at J to 9 bases, leaving 10 bases not matched to a gene. From germline, CDR1 is SQVTM and CDR2 ANQGSEA. CDR3 nucleotide sequence: TGCAGCGTCTTCCGACAGGGTAGACAAGCTTTCTTT. Translating gives CSVFRQGRQAFF. The variable domain in full, with the rest retrieved from reference TRBV29-1 and TRBJ1-1, is SAVISQKPSRDICQRGTSLTIQCQVDSQVTMMFWYRQQPGQSLTLIATANQGSEATYESGFVIDKFPISRPNLTFSTLTVSNMSPEDSSIYLCSVFRQGRQAFFGQGTRLTVV.

The genes are TRBV30 and TRBJ1-5; the D gene is possibly TRBD1 (5 bases). Germline lookup yields CDR1 GTSNPN and CDR2 SVGIG (reference sequence). V was cut by 0 bases and J by 3 bases, with 12 bases left in between. The CDR3 has 15 residues. The chain's CDR3 is CAWSVAGLTNQPQHF. DNA of the CDR3: TGTGCCTGGAGTGTCGCGGGACTGACCAATCAGCCCCAGCATTTT.

This chain uses TRBV5-4 with TRBJ2-5; TRBD2 agrees at 10 bases. The assigned J gene may be wrong: the sequence end matches TRBJ2-7 better. The CDR3 runs to 18 residues. Germline V gene data show CDR1 as SGHNT and CDR2 as YYREEE (reference sequence). The CDR3 region has the DNA TGTGCCAGCAGCTTGGAATCAATAGCGGGAGGTTTAATCCACGAGCAGTACTTC. It specifies CASSLESIAGGLIHEQYF.

The chain is built from TRBV7-2 and TRBJ2-3; TRBD2 aligns across 7 bases. V dropped 1 base and J dropped 7; count of bases not matched to a gene: 8. Germline values: CDR1 SGHTA, CDR2 FQGNSA. The CDR3 consists of 15 residues. The DNA of the CDR3 is TGTGCCAGCAGCTTAGGTGGCGGCGGGAGTTATACGCAGTATTTT. Translating it yields CASSLGGGGSYTQYF.

The CDR3 sequence is CASSAGNRAGELFF. The DNA for the CDR3 is TGTGCCAGCAGCGCAGGGAATCGGGCCGGGGAGCTGTTTTTT. The chain is built from TRBV27 and TRBJ2-2, with D maybe TRBD1 (5 bases). The V gene's germline CDR1 is MNHEY and CDR2 SMNVEV (reference sequence). V dropped 6 bases and J dropped 6 bases, with 14 bases sitting between them. This CDR3 is built from 14 residues.

This chain uses TRBV28 with TRBJ2-7, with TRBD2 matching over 8 bases. Germline assignment: CDR1 MDHEN and CDR2 SYDVKM. The CDR3 extends over 14 amino acids. After removal of 5 bases from V and 3 bases from J, the junction contained 6 bases not matched to a gene. The CDR3 sequence is CASSLPGGVYEQYF. DNA for the CDR3: TGTGCCAGCAGTCTCCCGGGAGGGGTCTACGAGCAGTACTTC.

This clone was seen a few times. This chain connects TRBV10-3 to TRBJ2-3; a weak D match, TRBD1 (6 bases). Germline-derived CDR1 and CDR2 are ENHRY and SYGVKD. The CDR3 totals 16 residues. V was cut by 6 bases and J by 5 bases, with 21 bases left in between. Here the CDR3 reads CAIRDDRDNRGDTQYF. The CDR3 nucleotides are TGTGCCATCAGAGACGACCGGGACAACCGCGGAGATACGCAGTATTTT.

The V gene is TRBV4-1, the J gene TRBJ2-1; D is unclear. The CDR3 runs to 12 residues. V gave up 4 bases and J gave up 7 bases, with 8 bases separating them. From germline, CDR1 is MGHRA and CDR2 YSYEKL. CDR3 amino acids: CASSRNENEQFF. CDR3 nucleotides: TGCGCCAGCAGCCGCAACGAGAATGAGCAGTTCTTC.

The DNA of the CDR3 is TGTGCCAGCGGGGACTTCAGGAGGGCCGGCTACGAGCAGTACTTC. Translation: CASGDFRRAGYEQYF. V usage is TRBV19 and J usage is TRBJ2-7; perhaps TRBD2 as D (6 bases). V was cut by 9 bases and J by 3 bases, with 21 bases left in between. Germline CDR1 reads LNHDA; CDR2 reads SQIVND (reference sequence). The CDR3 is 15 amino acids.

The rearrangement links TRBV2 to TRBJ1-1; D ambiguous. Between the trimmed V and J ends, which lost 7 bases and 0 bases, there was a span of 15 bases. The CDR3 loop spans 15 amino acids. The germline V gene encodes CDR1 SNHLY and CDR2 FYNNEI. CDR3 region: CASTIGVAMNTEAFF. In nucleotides, the CDR3 is TGTGCCAGCACTATCGGGGTGGCGATGAACACTGAAGCTTTCTTT.

This chain joins TRBV19 and TRBJ1-1; D gene unclear. Per the germline V gene, CDR1 is LNHDA and CDR2 is SQIVND (reference sequence). The CDR3 covers 15 residues. Trimming pared 2 bases from V and 6 bases from J, leaving 16 bases between. The CDR3 bases are TGTGCCAGTAGTATACTCCCCGACCGGAGCGCTGAAGCTTTCTTT. It yields the protein CASSILPDRSAEAFF.

The chain couples TRBV28 to TRBJ2-1; D might be TRBD2 (5 bases). The length of the CDR3 is 12 residues. Germline CDR1 MDHEN, CDR2 SYDVKM. V dropped 8 bases and J dropped 6 bases, with 11 bases sitting between them. The CDR3 DNA is TGTGCCAGCGAAGGGAGTAGCAATGAGCAGTTCTTC. Protein sequence: CASEGSSNEQFF.